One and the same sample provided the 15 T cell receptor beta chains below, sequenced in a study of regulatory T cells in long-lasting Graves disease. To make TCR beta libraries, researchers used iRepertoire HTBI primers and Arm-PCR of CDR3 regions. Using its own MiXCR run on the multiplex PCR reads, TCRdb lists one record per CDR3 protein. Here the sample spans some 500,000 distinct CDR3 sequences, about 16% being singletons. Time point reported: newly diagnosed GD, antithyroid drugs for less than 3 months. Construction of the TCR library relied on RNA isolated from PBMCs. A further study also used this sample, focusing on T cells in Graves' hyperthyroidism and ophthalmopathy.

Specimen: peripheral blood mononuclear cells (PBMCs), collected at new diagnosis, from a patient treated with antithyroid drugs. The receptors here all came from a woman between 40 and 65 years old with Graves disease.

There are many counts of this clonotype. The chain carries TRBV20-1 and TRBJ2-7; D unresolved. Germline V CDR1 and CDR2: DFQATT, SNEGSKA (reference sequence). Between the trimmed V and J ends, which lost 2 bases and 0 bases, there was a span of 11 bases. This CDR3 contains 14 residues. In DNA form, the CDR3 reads TGCAGTGCTAGATTCGACCTCAACTCCTACGAGCAGTACTTC. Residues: CSARFDLNSYEQYF.

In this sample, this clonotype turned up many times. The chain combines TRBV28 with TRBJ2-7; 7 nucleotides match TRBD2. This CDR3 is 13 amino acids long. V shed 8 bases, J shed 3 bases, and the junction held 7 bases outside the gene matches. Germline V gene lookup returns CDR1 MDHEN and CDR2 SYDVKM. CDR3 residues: CASGVGGGYEQYF. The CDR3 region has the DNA TGTGCCAGCGGGGTGGGGGGGGGCTACGAGCAGTACTTC.

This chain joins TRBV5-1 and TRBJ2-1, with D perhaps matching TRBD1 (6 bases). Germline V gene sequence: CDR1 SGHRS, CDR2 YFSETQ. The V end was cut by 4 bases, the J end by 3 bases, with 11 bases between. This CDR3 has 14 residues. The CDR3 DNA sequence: TGCGCCAGCAGCCAGGGACAACACTACAATGAGCAGTTCTTC. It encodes CASSQGQHYNEQFF. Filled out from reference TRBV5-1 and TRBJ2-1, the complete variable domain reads KAGVTQTPRYLIKTRGQQVTLSCSPISGHRSVSWYQQTPGQGLQFLFEYFSETQRNKGNFPGRFSGRQFSNSRSEMNVSTLELGDSALYLCASSQGQHYNEQFFGPGTRLTVL.

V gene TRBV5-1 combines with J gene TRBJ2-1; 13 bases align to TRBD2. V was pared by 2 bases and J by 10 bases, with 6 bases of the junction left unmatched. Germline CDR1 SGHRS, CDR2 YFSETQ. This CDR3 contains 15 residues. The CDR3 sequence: CASSFTSGGEEEQFF. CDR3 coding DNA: TGCGCCAGCAGCTTTACTAGCGGGGGGGAAGAAGAGCAGTTCTTC.

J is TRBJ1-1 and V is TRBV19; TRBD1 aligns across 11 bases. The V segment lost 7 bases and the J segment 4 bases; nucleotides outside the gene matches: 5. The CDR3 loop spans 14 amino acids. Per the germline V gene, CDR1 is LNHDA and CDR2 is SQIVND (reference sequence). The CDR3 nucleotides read TGTGCCAGTACCGCCGGGACAGGGGGCACTGAAGCTTTCTTT. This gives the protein CASTAGTGGTEAFF.

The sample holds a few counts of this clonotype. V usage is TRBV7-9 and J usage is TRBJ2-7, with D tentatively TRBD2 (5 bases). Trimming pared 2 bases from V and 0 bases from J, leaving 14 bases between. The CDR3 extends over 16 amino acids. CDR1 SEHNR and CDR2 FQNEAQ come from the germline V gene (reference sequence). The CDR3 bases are TGTGCCAGCAGCTTATCATCGGGATCATCCTCCTACGAGCAGTACTTC. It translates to CASSLSSGSSSYEQYF.

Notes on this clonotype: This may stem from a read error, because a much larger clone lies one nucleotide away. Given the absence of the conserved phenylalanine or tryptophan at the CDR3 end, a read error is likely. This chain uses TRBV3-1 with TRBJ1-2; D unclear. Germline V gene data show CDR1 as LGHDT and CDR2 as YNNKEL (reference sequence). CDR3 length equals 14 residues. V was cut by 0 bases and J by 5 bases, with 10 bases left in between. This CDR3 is CASSQEPQAYGYTL. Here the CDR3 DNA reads TGTGCCAGCAGCCAAGAGCCGCAGGCGTATGGCTACACCCTC.

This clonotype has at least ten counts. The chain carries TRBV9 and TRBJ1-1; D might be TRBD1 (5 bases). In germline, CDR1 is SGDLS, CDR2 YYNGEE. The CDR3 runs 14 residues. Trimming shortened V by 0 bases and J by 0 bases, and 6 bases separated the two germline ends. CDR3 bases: TGTGCCAGCAGCGTAGAAGGGGTGAACACTGAAGCTTTCTTT. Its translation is CASSVEGVNTEAFF.

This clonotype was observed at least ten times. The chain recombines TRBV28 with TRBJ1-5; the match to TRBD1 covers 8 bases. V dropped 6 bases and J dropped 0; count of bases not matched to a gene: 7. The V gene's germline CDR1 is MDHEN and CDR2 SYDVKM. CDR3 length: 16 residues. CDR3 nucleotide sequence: TGTGCCAGCAGGTTAGGGACAGGCAATAGCAATCAGCCCCAGCATTTT. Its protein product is CASRLGTGNSNQPQHF.

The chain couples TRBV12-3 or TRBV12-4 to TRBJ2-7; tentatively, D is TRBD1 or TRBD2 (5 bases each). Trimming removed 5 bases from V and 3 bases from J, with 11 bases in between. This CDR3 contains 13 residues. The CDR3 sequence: CASSLRDLYEQYF. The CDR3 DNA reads TGTGCCAGCAGTCTCAGGGACCTCTACGAGCAGTACTTC.

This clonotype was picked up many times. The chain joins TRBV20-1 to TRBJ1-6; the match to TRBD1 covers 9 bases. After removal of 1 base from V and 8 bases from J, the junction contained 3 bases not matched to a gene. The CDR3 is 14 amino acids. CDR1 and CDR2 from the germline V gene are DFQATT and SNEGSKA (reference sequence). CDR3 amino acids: CSARGGQGHSPLHF. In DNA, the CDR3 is TGCAGTGCTAGAGGGGGACAGGGCCATTCACCCCTCCACTTT.

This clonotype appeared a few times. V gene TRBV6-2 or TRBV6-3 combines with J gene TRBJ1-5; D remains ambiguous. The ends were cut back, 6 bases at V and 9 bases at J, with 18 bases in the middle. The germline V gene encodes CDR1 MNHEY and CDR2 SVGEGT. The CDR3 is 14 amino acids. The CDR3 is CASSSGLYEWPQHF. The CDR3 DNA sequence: TGTGCCAGCAGCTCCGGACTTTACGAATGGCCCCAGCATTTT.

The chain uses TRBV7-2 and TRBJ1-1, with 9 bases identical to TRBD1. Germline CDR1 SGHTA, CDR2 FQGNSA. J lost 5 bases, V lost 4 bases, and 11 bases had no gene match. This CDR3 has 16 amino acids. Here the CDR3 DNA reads TGTGCCAGCAGCTCAAATAACAGGGGGCGTGGAACTGAAGCTTTCTTT. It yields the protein CASSSNNRGRGTEAFF. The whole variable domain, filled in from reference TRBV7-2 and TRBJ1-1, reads GAGVSQSPSNKVTEKGKDVELRCDPISGHTALYWYRQSLGQGLEFLIYFQGNSAPDKSGLPSDRFSAERTGGSVSTLTIQRTQQEDSAVYLCASSSNNRGRGTEAFFGQGTRLTVV.

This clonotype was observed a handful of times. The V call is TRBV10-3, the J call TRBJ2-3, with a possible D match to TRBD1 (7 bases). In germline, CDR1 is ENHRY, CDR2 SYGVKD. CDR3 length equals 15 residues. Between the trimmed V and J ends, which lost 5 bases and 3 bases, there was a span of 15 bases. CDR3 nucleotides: TGTGCCATCAGTTACGAACAGGGGAGGACAGATACGCAGTATTTT. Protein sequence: CAISYEQGRTDTQYF.

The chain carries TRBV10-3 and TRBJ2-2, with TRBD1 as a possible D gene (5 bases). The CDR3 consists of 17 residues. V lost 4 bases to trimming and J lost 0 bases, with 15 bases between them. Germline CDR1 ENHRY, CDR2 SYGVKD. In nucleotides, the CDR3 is TGTGCCATCAGTGCGTCTCAGGGATTAACGAACACCGGGGAGCTGTTTTTT. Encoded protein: CAISASQGLTNTGELFF.